These T cell receptor beta chains were read from a single sample in a study of OX40 agonist ivuxolimab in advanced cancers. This table comes from immunoSEQ multiplex PCR, and its TCRdb copy is limited to in-frame clones, with some not included. The table includes under 75,000 clones, 86% detected once. The sequences come from CD4+ or CD8+ T cells sorted from blood, collected in a trial of the OX40 agonist ivuxolimab. The receptors stem from an adult with an advanced solid tumor such as melanoma, head and neck, liver or kidney cancer. Both conserved end residues are part of each CDR3. D genes are given only for firm matches. The size of a clone is reported for some rows only, either as once, few or many, or as a class for expanded clones.

V gene	D gene	J gene	CDR3 length	clone size	CDR3 protein	CDR3 DNA
TRBV4-3	TRBD1	TRBJ2-5	14	.	CASSQDRGQETQYF	TGCGCCAGCAGCCAAGACAGGGGGCAAGAGACCCAGTACTTC
TRBV11-2	TRBD2	TRBJ2-7	17	.	CASSLVVTSGSSYEQYF	TGTGCCAGCAGCTTAGTCGTGACTAGCGGGAGCTCCTACGAGCAGTACTTC
TRBV27	.	TRBJ1-5	17	.	CASSSWDGVISNQPQHF	TGTGCCAGCAGTTCATGGGACGGAGTGATTAGCAATCAGCCCCAGCATTTT
TRBV7-2	.	TRBJ2-5	15	.	CASSPNGRGQETQYF	TGTGCCAGCAGTCCGAATGGCAGGGGCCAAGAGACCCAGTACTTC
TRBV11-1	.	TRBJ2-3	17	.	CASSPRRGERGTDTQYF	TGTGCCAGCAGCCCGCGTAGGGGTGAACGGGGCACAGATACGCAGTATTTT
TRBV10-3	.	TRBJ1-5	12	.	CAISEGDQPQHF	TGTGCCATCAGTGAGGGGGATCAGCCCCAGCATTTT
TRBV28	.	TRBJ2-7	12	once	CASSLGGYEQYF	TGTGCCAGCAGTTTAGGGGGGTACGAGCAGTACTTC
TRBV7-8	TRBD1	TRBJ2-1	14	.	CASSPTGQVGEQFF	TGTGCCAGCAGCCCAACAGGACAGGTCGGTGAGCAGTTCTTC
TRBV6-1	.	TRBJ2-3	13	.	CASISPSTDTQYF	TGTGCCAGCATCTCCCCTAGCACAGATACGCAGTATTTT
TRBV15	.	TRBJ2-3	14	.	CATSTLYPADTQYF	TGTGCCACCAGCACTTTATACCCGGCAGATACGCAGTATTTT
TRBV7-8	.	TRBJ2-7	15	.	CASSLVHGESYEQYF	TGTGCCAGCAGCTTAGTACACGGTGAAAGCTACGAGCAGTACTTC
TRBV6-1	.	TRBJ1-5	16	.	CASSERWAGVDQPQHF	TGTGCCAGCAGTGAAAGGTGGGCCGGGGTCGATCAGCCCCAGCATTTT
TRBV5-1	.	TRBJ2-7	13	few	CASSLGDDYEQYF	TGCGCCAGCAGCTTGGGTGACGACTACGAGCAGTACTTC
TRBV28	.	TRBJ2-1	15	once	CASSDGALSRNEQFF	TGTGCCAGCAGCGATGGAGCGCTGAGTCGCAATGAGCAGTTCTTC
TRBV5-1	TRBD1	TRBJ2-1	15	once	CASSLDRSSYNEQFF	TGCGCCAGCAGCCTGGACAGGAGCTCCTACAATGAGCAGTTCTTC
TRBV2	.	TRBJ2-1	17	.	CASSVSWVARLLDEQFF	TGTGCCAGCAGTGTCAGCTGGGTAGCCCGTCTGCTGGATGAGCAGTTCTTC
TRBV6-1	.	TRBJ2-1	17	.	CASSEGVGTSRSYEQFF	TGTGCCAGCAGTGAAGGAGTAGGGACTTCGCGATCCTATGAGCAGTTCTTC
TRBV18	.	TRBJ1-4	16	.	CASSPYEGQTNEKLFF	TGTGCCAGCTCACCGTACGAGGGGCAGACTAATGAAAAACTGTTTTTT
TRBV7-9	.	TRBJ2-7	14	.	CASSSPNRRYEQYF	TGTGCCAGCAGCTCCCCTAATAGAAGGTACGAGCAGTACTTC
TRBV5-1	TRBD1	TRBJ1-3	19	.	CASSLGTGGSLSSGNTIYF	TGCGCCAGCAGCTTGGGGACAGGGGGGAGTCTAAGCTCTGGAAACACCATATATTTT